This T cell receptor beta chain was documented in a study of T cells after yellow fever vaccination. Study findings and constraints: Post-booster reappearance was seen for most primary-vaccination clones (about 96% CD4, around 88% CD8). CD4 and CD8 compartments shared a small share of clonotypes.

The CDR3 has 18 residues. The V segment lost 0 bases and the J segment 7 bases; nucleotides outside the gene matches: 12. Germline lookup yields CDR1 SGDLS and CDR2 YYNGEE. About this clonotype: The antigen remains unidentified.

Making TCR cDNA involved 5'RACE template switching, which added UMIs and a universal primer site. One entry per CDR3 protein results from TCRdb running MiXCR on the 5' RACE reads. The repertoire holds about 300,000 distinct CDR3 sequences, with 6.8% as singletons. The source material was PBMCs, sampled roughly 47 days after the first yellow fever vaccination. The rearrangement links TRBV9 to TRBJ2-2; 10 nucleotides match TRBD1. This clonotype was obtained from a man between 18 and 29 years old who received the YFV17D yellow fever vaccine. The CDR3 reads CASSVVPRGTGEIGELFF. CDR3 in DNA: TGTGCCAGCAGCGTAGTTCCCCGTGGGACAGGGGAGATCGGGGAGCTGTTTTTT.